The next 17 T cell receptor beta chains were all read from a single sample in a study of T cell changes during pregnancy in multiple sclerosis. Clones were read by immunoSEQ multiplex PCR, and TCRdb kept only the in-frame ones, dropping some. This table has roughly 50,000 clones, 75% to 90% appearing once. The sample in question was CD8+ T cells from peripheral blood mononuclear cells, obtained in the second trimester of pregnancy. Every receptor here comes from a female donor with multiple sclerosis, enrolled in a pregnancy study.

The CDR3 sequence: CASSQGLGGPSPLHF. CDR3 DNA sequence: TGCGCCAGCAGCCAAGGCTTGGGGGGGCCTTCACCCCTCCACTTT. J is TRBJ1-6 and V is TRBV4-1; the D gene is possibly TRBD1 (6 bases). Trimming took off 1 base at V and 9 bases at J, with 13 bases between the two ends. This CDR3 is built from 15 residues. In germline, CDR1 is MGHRA, CDR2 YSYEKL.

This clone was seen once. The chain couples TRBV5-5 to TRBJ2-7, with 7 bases fitting TRBD2. From germline, CDR1 is SGHKS and CDR2 YYEKEE (reference sequence). Unmatched junction bases numbered 1, after V lost 3 bases and J lost 4 bases. The CDR3 sequence is 12 residues long. CDR3 nucleotides: TGTGCCAGCAGCTCGGGGGGATACGAGCAGTACTTC. Amino acids: CASSSGGYEQYF.

Details on this clone: The junction and the germline gene differ at one end; a read error may be behind it. The chain is built from TRBV7-7 and TRBJ2-5, with D maybe TRBD1 (6 bases). CDR1 is SSHAT and CDR2 is FNYEAQ in the germline V gene (reference sequence). CDR3 length equals 13 residues. The CDR3 region is CASSYRVQETQYF. In DNA, the CDR3 is TGTGCTAGCAGTTACAGGGTACAAGAGACCCAGTACTTC.

The V gene is TRBV5-1, the J gene TRBJ1-6; D remains unclear. The V gene lost 0 bases and the J gene lost 10 bases, with 8 bases spanning the gap. CDR1 SGHRS and CDR2 YFSETQ come from the germline V gene. The CDR3 length is 13 residues. The CDR3: CASSLGLRSPLHF. The CDR3 coding sequence is TGCGCCAGCAGCTTGGGGCTGCGGTCACCCCTCCACTTT.

This sequence joins TRBV27 and TRBJ2-3; D not resolved. From germline, CDR1 is MNHEY and CDR2 SMNVEV (reference sequence). This CDR3 region has 11 residues. Trimming removed 10 bases from V and 6 bases from J, with 11 bases in between. The CDR3 DNA is TGTGCCATCCAGTTGGCCGATACGCAGTATTTT. This encodes CAIQLADTQYF.

The chain has TRBV7-9 and TRBJ2-7; 10 positions match TRBD2. This CDR3 contains 12 residues. CDR1 is SEHNR, CDR2 FQNEAQ, per germline (reference sequence). V lost 9 bases, J lost 2 bases, and 1 base stayed unmatched. This chain's CDR3 is CASGLAAYEQYF. DNA of the CDR3: TGTGCCAGTGGACTAGCGGCCTACGAGCAGTACTTC.

This sequence joins TRBV19 and TRBJ2-3; 7 bases are a match to TRBD2. The CDR3 runs 18 residues. The ends lost 2 bases at V and 6 bases at J; junction bases unmatched: 17. The germline V gene has CDR1 LNHDA and CDR2 SQIVND (reference sequence). CDR3 sequence: CASSIPPPQRGIWDTQYF. The CDR3 DNA reads TGTGCCAGTAGTATACCCCCCCCTCAGCGGGGAATTTGGGATACGCAGTATTTT.

This clone was seen more than once but under ten times. The V and J genes are TRBV5-4 and TRBJ2-5; D ambiguous. V lost 3 bases, J lost 0 bases, and 9 bases lay in between. Looked up from germline, CDR1 is SGHNT and CDR2 is YYREEE (reference sequence). There are 14 residues in the CDR3. The CDR3 DNA is TGTGCCAGCAGCTACGAACTGTACCAAGAGACCCAGTACTTC. Residues: CASSYELYQETQYF.

The chain uses TRBV9 and TRBJ2-7; the match to TRBD1 covers 11 bases. CDR1 and CDR2 (germline): SGDLS, YYNGEE. Trimming cost V 3 bases and J 4 bases; bases outside gene matches: 6. The CDR3 contains 15 residues. CDR3 region: CASSAGDRGGYEQYF. The CDR3 DNA sequence: TGTGCCAGCAGCGCGGGGGACAGGGGGGGGTACGAGCAGTACTTC.

This chain joins TRBV6-5 and TRBJ1-2; the D gene is possibly TRBD1 (6 bases). CDR3 length equals 14 residues. From germline, CDR1 is MNHEY and CDR2 SVGAGI. Trimming stripped 2 bases from V and 4 bases from J, with 11 bases between. The CDR3 sequence: CASSYTRTVYGYTF. The CDR3 DNA reads as TGTGCCAGCAGTTACACAAGGACAGTCTATGGCTACACCTTC.

The rearrangement links TRBV27 to TRBJ2-7; TRBD1 might be the D (6 bases). The V and J ends lost 9 bases and 2 bases respectively, with 17 bases between them. The length of the CDR3 is 14 residues. Germline V gene sequence: CDR1 MNHEY, CDR2 SMNVEV (reference sequence). In nucleotides, the CDR3 is TGTGCCAGTTCCCCCGGGACAAAAACCTACGAGCAGTACTTC. Translation: CASSPGTKTYEQYF.

The rearrangement joins TRBV7-9 to TRBJ2-1; weak D call: TRBD1 (6 bases). The V end lost 4 bases, the J end lost 1 base, and 8 bases lay between the germline ends. Germline-derived CDR1 and CDR2 are SEHNR and FQNEAQ (reference sequence). There are 14 residues in the CDR3. In DNA form, the CDR3 reads TGTGCCAGCAGCTCCGGGACATCCTACAATGAGCAGTTCTTC. Its translation is CASSSGTSYNEQFF.

The rearrangement uses TRBV6-5 and TRBJ1-1, with 7 bases identical to TRBD1. Unmatched junction bases numbered 2, after V lost 4 bases and J lost 0 bases. The CDR3 is 14 amino acids. CDR1 is MNHEY, CDR2 SVGAGI, per germline. The CDR3 DNA reads as TGTGCCAGCAGTTCGACAGGGTTGAACACTGAAGCTTTCTTT. Protein product: CASSSTGLNTEAFF.

The chain has TRBV5-1 and TRBJ2-7; D is perhaps TRBD2 (6 bases). From germline, CDR1 is SGHRS and CDR2 YFSETQ. This CDR3 region has 15 residues. V was cut by 0 bases and J by 4 bases, with 14 bases left in between. The DNA of the CDR3 is TGCGCCAGCAGCTTGGACAGAGGGAGCGGGTACGAGCAGTACTTC. Translated: CASSLDRGSGYEQYF.

The J gene is TRBJ1-3, the V gene TRBV6-1; possible D gene TRBD1, 5 bases. The CDR3 loop spans 14 amino acids. V was shortened by 2 bases and J by 2 bases, with 7 bases between the two germline ends. Per the germline V gene, CDR1 is MNHNS and CDR2 is SASEGT. CDR3 DNA sequence: TGTGCCAGCAGTGAAATAGGGGCTGGAAACACCATATATTTT. Encoded protein: CASSEIGAGNTIYF.

This clone has ten or more counts. The chain uses TRBV19 and TRBJ1-1, with D hard to call. The V end lost 3 bases, the J end lost 6 bases, and 5 bases lay between the germline ends. The CDR3 runs to 11 residues. The germline gives CDR1 LNHDA, CDR2 SQIVND (reference sequence). The CDR3 coding sequence is TGTGCCAGTAGTATGGCCGCTGAAGCTTTCTTT. Its protein is CASSMAAEAFF.

This chain uses TRBV19 with TRBJ2-1; TRBD1 agrees at 8 bases. This CDR3 region has 14 residues. Germline CDR1 LNHDA, CDR2 SQIVND (reference sequence). V lost 7 bases to trimming and J lost 9 bases; unmatched junction nucleotides: 11. The CDR3 sequence is CASTEYGQGGEQFF. The CDR3 coding sequence is TGTGCCAGTACCGAGTACGGACAGGGCGGTGAGCAGTTCTTC.